This TCR beta chain was sequenced for a study of beta chain features in type 1 diabetes. The study, taken as a whole, reports: Moderately but significantly shorter TCRB CDR3s were found in Type 1 diabetes patients in all four CD4+ subsets. cDNA-based sequencing might over-represent cells highly expressing TCR. In these data, an HLA type influence on TCRB rearrangement remained unresolved.

Every donor had blood drawn once into heparin, around 120 mL on average. This clone has just a few counts. Its antigen remains unidentified. This CDR3 contains 15 residues. Germline V gives CDR1 MNHNY, CDR2 SVGAGI (reference sequence). The V and J ends lost 5 bases and 5 bases respectively, with 18 bases between them. Expressed TCRB transcripts got sequenced, as all isolated RNA was reverse transcribed. Clones were read by immunoSEQ multiplex PCR, and TCRdb kept only the in-frame ones, dropping some. The table records some 280,000 clones, 13% to 15% of them present only once. This TCR derives from a man aged 30 to 45 with type 1 diabetes. The specimen sequenced was naive CD4+ T cells from blood. This rearrangement joins TRBV6-6 to TRBJ1-2; weak D call: TRBD1 (6 bases). For the CDR3, the DNA is TGTGCCAGCAGTGCCGTTGGGGGCGCTTCATATGGCTACACCTTC. Amino acids: CASSAVGGASYGYTF.